This T cell receptor (beta chain) was sequenced in a study of OX40 agonist ivuxolimab in advanced cancers. Study-level results: Dosing at 0.1 to 3.0 mg/kg was accompanied by clonal expansion of CD4+ and CD8+ blood T cells by week 6.

A note on this clone: Its matching antigen is unknown. Different DNA sequences within this sample yield the same CDR3.

Data came from immunoSEQ multiplex PCR; TCRdb stores just in-frame clones and leaves some out. The profile shows about 63,000 clones, roughly nine tenths of them singletons. The V end lost 5 bases, the J end lost 0 bases, and 4 bases lay between the germline ends. This CDR3 has 13 residues. Germline values: CDR1 SGHAT, CDR2 FQNNGV. This clonotype was sampled from an adult with an advanced solid tumor such as melanoma, head and neck, liver or kidney cancer. The source material was CD4+ or CD8+ T cells sorted from blood, sampled in a trial of the OX40 agonist ivuxolimab. V is TRBV11-2 and J is TRBJ2-2; D remains unclear. This CDR3 reads CASSVSNTGELFF. For the CDR3, the DNA is TGTGCCAGCAGCGTATCGAACACCGGGGAGCTGTTTTTT.